These T cell receptor beta chains were read from a single sample in a study of cytomegalovirus exposure and HLA in healthy donors. Generated by immunoSEQ multiplex PCR, the TCRdb table keeps only in-frame clones and is missing some. The sample carries about 70,000 clones, 74% recorded once. Sequenced material: PBMCs. The receptors come from a human donor in good health. Both conserved end residues are part of each CDR3. The D gene is left open where the match is weak. Clone size, where shown, is once, few, many, or a class for clones that have expanded.

14 . TRBJ1-4 . TRBV27 TGTGCCAGCAGGCGGGGGAACACTAATGAAAAACTGTTTTTT CASRRGNTNEKLFF
17 TRBD2 TRBJ2-7 . TRBV7-9 TGTGCCAGCAGTCAGAGAACTTCTAGCGGGAGGGACAACGAGCAGTACTTC CASSQRTSSGRDNEQYF
14 TRBD1 TRBJ1-1 . TRBV6-1 TGTGCCAGCAGCACGACAGGGCCAAACACTGAAGCTTTCTTT CASSTTGPNTEAFF
16 . TRBJ2-1 . TRBV11-2 TGTGCCTCAGAAGCTAGCTACTCGAGCTCCTACAATGAGCAGTTCTTC CASEASYSSSYNEQFF
13 . TRBJ1-2 once TRBV7-9 TGTGCCAGCAGCTTCGAAGGAGTCTATGGCTACACCTTC CASSFEGVYGYTF
15 TRBD1 TRBJ2-2 few TRBV2 TGTGCCAGCACCGATCGACAGGGCGGGCCCGGGGAGCTGTTTTTT CASTDRQGGPGELFF
13 . TRBJ1-1 . TRBV4-1 TGCGCCAGCAGCGTACAGGAGAACACTGAAGCTTTCTTT CASSVQENTEAFF
13 TRBD1 TRBJ2-7 . TRBV6-1 TGTGCCAGCGTACCGGGACAGGAATCCGAGCAGTACTTC CASVPGQESEQYF
13 . TRBJ2-1 . TRBV7-2 TGTGCCAGCAGCTTCGAGGATCGGAATGAGCAGTTCTTC CASSFEDRNEQFF
14 . TRBJ2-2 . TRBV5-6 TGTGCCAGCAGCTTGGGACAGAACACCGGGGAGCTGTTTTTT CASSLGQNTGELFF
15 TRBD2 TRBJ2-3 . TRBV5-4 TGTGCCAGCAGCTCTGCTAGCGGACGCACAGATACGCAGTATTTT CASSSASGRTDTQYF
14 . TRBJ2-7 . TRBV23-1 TGCGCCAGCAGTCCACGCGGGAAAACAGAAGAGCAGTACTTC CASSPRGKTEEQYF
18 TRBD1 TRBJ1-2 . TRBV30 TGTGCCTGGAACCAGGGCGGGCAGGGGGCAAATCGGAACTATGGCTACACCTTC CAWNQGGQGANRNYGYTF
12 TRBD1 TRBJ1-1 . TRBV6-5 TGTGCCAGCACCGGCGGACAGGAAGAAGCTTTCTTT CASTGGQEEAFF
13 TRBD1 TRBJ1-2 few TRBV30 TGTGCCTGGAGTCTACAGGGGGCAGGGGGCTACACCTTC CAWSLQGAGGYTF
17 TRBD1 TRBJ1-2 . TRBV4-2 TGTGCCAGCAGCCAGGCGGGGACAGGACAAGAGGGGTATGGCTACACCTTC CASSQAGTGQEGYGYTF
11 . TRBJ1-4 . TRBV6-6 TGTGCCTCGGGGGGGGGTGAAAAACTGTTTTTT CASGGGEKLFF
15 . TRBJ1-2 . TRBV19 TGTGCCAGTAGTTTTGCGGAGGATTCGGACTATGGCTACACCTTC CASSFAEDSDYGYTF
12 . TRBJ2-7 . TRBV7-8 TGTGCCAGCAGCTTAGGACACCACGAGCAGTACTTC CASSLGHHEQYF
15 . TRBJ2-3 . TRBV5-1 TGCGCCAGCAGCTTCTCTGGGCCCTTCACAGATACGCAGTATTTT CASSFSGPFTDTQYF